This T cell receptor beta chain is from a study of blood T cell repertoires in COVID-19. In the study overall: Material from acute and convalescent COVID-19 was sourced from the United States, Italy and Spain. PBMCs, B-cell-depleted T cells, or T cells provided the cDNA or gDNA that made up the material.

The germline CDR1 and CDR2 sequences are SGHRS and YFSETQ. Trimming removed 4 bases from V and 5 bases from J; junction bases left unmatched: 8. The CDR3 totals 14 residues. As handled by the study authors: Counts of nucleated cells, estimated from reference gene primer amplification, were obtained. Data came from immunoSEQ multiplex PCR; TCRdb stores just in-frame clones and leaves some out. D and trimming come from the DNA, and the V and J calls and clone size come from that table. The table lists more than 30,000 clones, around 86% of them singletons. This sequence originates from a man aged 50 to 59 with active or convalescent COVID-19. The V and J genes are TRBV5-1 and TRBJ2-5; 7 bases align to TRBD2. What was sequenced was peripheral blood. The CDR3 is CASSVGGGEETQYF. The CDR3 bases are TGCGCCAGCAGCGTTGGGGGAGGGGAGGAGACCCAGTACTTC.